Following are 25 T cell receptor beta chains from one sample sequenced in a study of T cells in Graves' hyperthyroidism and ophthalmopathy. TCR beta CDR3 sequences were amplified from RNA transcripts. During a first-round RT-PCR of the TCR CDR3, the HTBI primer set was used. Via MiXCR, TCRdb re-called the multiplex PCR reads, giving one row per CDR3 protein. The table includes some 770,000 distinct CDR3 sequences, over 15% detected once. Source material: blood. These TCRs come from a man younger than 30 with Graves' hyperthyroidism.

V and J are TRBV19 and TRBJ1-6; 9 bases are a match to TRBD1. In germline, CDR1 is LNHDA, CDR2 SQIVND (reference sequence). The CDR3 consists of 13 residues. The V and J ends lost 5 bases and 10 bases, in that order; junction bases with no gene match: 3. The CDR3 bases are TGTGCCAGTAGTCCCGGACAGGGGTCACCCCTCCACTTT. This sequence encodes CASSPGQGSPLHF.

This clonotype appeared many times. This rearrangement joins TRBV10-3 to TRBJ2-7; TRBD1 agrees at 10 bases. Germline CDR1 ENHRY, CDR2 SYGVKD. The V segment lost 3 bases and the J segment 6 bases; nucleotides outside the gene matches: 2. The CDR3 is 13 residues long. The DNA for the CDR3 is TGTGCCATCAGTGAATGGACAGGGGGCGAGCAGTACTTC. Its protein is CAISEWTGGEQYF.

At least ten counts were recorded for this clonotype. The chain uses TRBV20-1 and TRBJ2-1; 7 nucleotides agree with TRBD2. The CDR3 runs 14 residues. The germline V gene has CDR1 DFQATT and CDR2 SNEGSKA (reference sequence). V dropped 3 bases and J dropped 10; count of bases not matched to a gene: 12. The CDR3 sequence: CSARGLAAGQEQFF. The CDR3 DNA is TGCAGTGCTAGGGGGCTAGCGGCCGGGCAAGAGCAGTTCTTC.

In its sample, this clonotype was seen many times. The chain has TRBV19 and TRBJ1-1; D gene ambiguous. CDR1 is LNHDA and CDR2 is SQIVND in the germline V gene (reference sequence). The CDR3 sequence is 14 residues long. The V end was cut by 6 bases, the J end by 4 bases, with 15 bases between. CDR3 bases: TGTGCCAGTAGCGGGGAGTCGGCGGTCACTGAAGCTTTCTTT. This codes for CASSGESAVTEAFF.

CDR3 loop: CASSYGGGETQYF. For the CDR3, the DNA is TGTGCCAGCAGTTACGGCGGGGGGGAGACCCAGTACTTC. The V call is TRBV6-5, the J call TRBJ2-5; 8 positions agree with TRBD2. In germline, CDR1 is MNHEY, CDR2 SVGAGI. J was trimmed by 5 bases and V by 2 bases; bases with no gene match: 1. This CDR3 is built from 13 residues.

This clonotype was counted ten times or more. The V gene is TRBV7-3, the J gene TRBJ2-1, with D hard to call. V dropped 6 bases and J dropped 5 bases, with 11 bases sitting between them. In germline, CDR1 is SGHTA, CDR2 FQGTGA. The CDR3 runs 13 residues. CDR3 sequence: CASRGDRDNEQFF. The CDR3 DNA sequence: TGTGCCAGCAGGGGTGATAGGGACAATGAGCAGTTCTTC.

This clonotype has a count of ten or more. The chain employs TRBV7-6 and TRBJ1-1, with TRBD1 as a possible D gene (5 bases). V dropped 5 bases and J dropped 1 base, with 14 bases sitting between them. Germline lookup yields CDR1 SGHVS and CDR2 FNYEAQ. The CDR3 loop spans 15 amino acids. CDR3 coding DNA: TGTGCCAGCAGCGCGGGGGGACGGTGGAACACTGAAGCTTTCTTT. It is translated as CASSAGGRWNTEAFF. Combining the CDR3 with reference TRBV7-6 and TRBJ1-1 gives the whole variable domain GAGVSQSPRYKVTKRGQDVALRCDPISGHVSLYWYRQALGQGPEFLTYFNYEAQQDKSGLPNDRFSAERPEGSISTLTIQRTEQRDSAMYRCASSAGGRWNTEAFFGQGTRLTVV.

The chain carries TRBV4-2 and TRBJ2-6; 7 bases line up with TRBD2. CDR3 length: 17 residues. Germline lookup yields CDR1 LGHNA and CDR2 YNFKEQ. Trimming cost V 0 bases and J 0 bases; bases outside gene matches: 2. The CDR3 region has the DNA TGTGCCAGCAGCCAAGAAGGCGGGGGCTCTGGGGCCAACGTCCTGACTTTC. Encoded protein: CASSQEGGGSGANVLTF.

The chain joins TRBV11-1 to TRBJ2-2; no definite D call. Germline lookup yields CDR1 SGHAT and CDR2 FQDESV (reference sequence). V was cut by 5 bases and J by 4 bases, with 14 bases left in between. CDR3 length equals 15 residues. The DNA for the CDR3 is TGTGCCAGCAGCCTAGACCGAGTTCGCACCGGGGAGCTGTTTTTT. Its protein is CASSLDRVRTGELFF. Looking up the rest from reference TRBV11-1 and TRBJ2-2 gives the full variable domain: EAEVAQSPRYKITEKSQAVAFWCDPISGHATLYWYRQILGQGPELLVQFQDESVVDDSQLPKDRFSAERLKGVDSTLKIQPAELGDSAMYLCASSLDRVRTGELFFGEGSRLTVL.

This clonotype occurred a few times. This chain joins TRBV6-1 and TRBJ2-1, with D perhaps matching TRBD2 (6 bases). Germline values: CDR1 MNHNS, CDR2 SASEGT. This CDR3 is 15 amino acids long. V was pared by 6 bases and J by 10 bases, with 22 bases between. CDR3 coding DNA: TGTGCCAGCAGCAACCTCGGCGGGATTTCTAACGAGCAGTTCTTC. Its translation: CASSNLGGISNEQFF.

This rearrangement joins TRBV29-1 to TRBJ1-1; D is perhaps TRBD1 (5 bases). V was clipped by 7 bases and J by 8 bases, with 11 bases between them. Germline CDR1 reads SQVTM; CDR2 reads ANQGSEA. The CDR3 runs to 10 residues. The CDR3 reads CSASGNEAFF. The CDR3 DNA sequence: TGCAGCGCCTCAGGGAACGAAGCTTTCTTT.

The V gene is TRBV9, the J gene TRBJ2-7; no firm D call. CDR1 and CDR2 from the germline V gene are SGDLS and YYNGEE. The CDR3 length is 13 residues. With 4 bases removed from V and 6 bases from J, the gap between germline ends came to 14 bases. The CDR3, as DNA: TGTGCCAGCAGCCCGCAACTGGGTAGCGAGCAGTACTTC. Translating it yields CASSPQLGSEQYF.

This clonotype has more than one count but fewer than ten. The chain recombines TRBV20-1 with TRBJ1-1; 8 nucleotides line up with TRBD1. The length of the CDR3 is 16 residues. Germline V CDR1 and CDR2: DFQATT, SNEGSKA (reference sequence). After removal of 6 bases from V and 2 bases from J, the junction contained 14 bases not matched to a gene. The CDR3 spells CSARKPGGMINTEAFF. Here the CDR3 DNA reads TGCAGTGCCCGAAAGCCAGGGGGCATGATTAACACTGAAGCTTTCTTT.

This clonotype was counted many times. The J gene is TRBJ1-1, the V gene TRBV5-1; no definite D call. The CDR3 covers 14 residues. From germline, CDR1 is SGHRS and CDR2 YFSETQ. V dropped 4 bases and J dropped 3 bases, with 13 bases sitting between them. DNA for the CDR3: TGCGCCAGCAGCATTGATCTAATGGACACTGAAGCTTTCTTT. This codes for CASSIDLMDTEAFF.

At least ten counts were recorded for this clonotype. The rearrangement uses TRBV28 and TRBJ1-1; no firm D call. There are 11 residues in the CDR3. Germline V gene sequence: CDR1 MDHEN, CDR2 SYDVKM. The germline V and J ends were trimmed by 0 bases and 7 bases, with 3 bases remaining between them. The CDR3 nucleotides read TGTGCCAGCAGTTTATGGAGTGAAGCTTTCTTT. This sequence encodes CASSLWSEAFF. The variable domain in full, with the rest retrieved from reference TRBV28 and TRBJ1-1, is DVKVTQSSRYLVKRTGEKVFLECVQDMDHENMFWYRQDPGLGLRLIYFSYDVKMKEKGDIPEGYSVSREKKERFSLILESASTNQTSMYLCASSLWSEAFFGQGTRLTVV.

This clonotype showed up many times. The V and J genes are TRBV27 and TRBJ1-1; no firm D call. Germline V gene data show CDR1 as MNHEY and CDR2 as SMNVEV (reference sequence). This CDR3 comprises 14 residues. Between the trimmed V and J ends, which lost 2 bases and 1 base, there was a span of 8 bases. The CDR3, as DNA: TGTGCCAGCAGTTTAGGGATTGGGAACACTGAAGCTTTCTTT. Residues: CASSLGIGNTEAFF.

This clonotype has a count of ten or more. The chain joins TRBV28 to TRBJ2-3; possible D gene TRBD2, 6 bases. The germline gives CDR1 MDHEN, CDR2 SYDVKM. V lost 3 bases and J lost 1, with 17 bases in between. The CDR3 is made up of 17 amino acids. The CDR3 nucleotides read TGTGCCAGCAGTTTTCCCCCGCTAGCGTCTGGCACAGATACGCAGTATTTT. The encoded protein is CASSFPPLASGTDTQYF.

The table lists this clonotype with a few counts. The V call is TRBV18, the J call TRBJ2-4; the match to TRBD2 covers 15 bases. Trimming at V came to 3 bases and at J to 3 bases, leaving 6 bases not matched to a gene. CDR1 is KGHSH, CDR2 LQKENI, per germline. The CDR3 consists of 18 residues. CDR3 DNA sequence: TGTGCCAGCTCACCGAGGACTAGCGGGAGGGTTGTCAAAAACATTCAGTACTTC. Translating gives CASSPRTSGRVVKNIQYF.

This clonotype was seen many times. The CDR3 reads CASSLQGTGGSPPSYNEQFF. The CDR3 DNA reads as TGTGCCAGCAGCTTACAAGGGACAGGAGGTAGCCCACCCTCCTACAATGAGCAGTTCTTC. This chain links TRBV7-9 with TRBJ2-1; 8 nucleotides match TRBD1. The germline V gene has CDR1 SEHNR and CDR2 FQNEAQ (reference sequence). The junction had 15 bases not matched to a gene; V was cut back by 2 bases and J by 0 bases. The CDR3 sequence is 20 residues long.

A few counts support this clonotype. The CDR3 region has the DNA TGTGCCAGCAGCCAAGACCTAGCGCTTTCCTACGAGCAGTACTTC. This encodes CASSQDLALSYEQYF. V gene TRBV4-2 combines with J gene TRBJ2-7; tentatively, D is TRBD2 (6 bases). The length of the CDR3 is 15 residues. CDR1 and CDR2 from the germline V gene are LGHNA and YNFKEQ. V was cut by 0 bases and J by 1 base, with 10 bases left in between.

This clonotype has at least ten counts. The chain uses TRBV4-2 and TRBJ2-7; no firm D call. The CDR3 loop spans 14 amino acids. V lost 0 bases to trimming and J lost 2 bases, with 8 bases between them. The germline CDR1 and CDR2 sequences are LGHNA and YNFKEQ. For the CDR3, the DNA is TGTGCCAGCAGCCAAGAGGTGTCTCCCTACGAGCAGTACTTC. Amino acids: CASSQEVSPYEQYF.

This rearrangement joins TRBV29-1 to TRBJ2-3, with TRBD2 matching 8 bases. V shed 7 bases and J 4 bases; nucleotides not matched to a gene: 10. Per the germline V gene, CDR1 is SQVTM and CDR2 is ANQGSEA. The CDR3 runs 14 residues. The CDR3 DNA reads TGCAGCGCCGATGCGGGGACTAGTTCAGATACGCAGTATTTT. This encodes CSADAGTSSDTQYF.

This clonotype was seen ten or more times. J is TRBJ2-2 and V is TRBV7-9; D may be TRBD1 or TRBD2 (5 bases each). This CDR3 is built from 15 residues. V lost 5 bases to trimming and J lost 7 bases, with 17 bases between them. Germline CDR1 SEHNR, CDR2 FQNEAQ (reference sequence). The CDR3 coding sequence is TGTGCCAGCAGCCCGCCGCCGGGGCGGCACGGGGAGCTGTTTTTT. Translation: CASSPPPGRHGELFF.

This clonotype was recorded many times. CDR3 region: CASRTSSSGANVLTF. The CDR3 DNA follows: TGTGCCAGCAGGACCAGCTCCTCCGGGGCCAACGTCCTGACTTTC. J is TRBJ2-6 and V is TRBV28; D is ambiguous. CDR3 size: 15 residues. The V end lost 6 bases, the J end lost 4 bases, and 13 bases lay between the germline ends. Germline CDR1 is MDHEN and CDR2 is SYDVKM. The whole variable domain, filled in from reference TRBV28 and TRBJ2-6, reads DVKVTQSSRYLVKRTGEKVFLECVQDMDHENMFWYRQDPGLGLRLIYFSYDVKMKEKGDIPEGYSVSREKKERFSLILESASTNQTSMYLCASRTSSSGANVLTFGAGSRLTVL.

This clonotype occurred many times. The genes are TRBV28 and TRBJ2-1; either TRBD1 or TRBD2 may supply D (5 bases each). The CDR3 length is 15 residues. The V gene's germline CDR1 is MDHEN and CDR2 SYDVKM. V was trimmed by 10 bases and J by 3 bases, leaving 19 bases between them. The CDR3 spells CATCRDGSFYNEQFF. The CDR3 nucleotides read TGTGCCACCTGTCGGGACGGATCGTTCTACAATGAGCAGTTCTTC.